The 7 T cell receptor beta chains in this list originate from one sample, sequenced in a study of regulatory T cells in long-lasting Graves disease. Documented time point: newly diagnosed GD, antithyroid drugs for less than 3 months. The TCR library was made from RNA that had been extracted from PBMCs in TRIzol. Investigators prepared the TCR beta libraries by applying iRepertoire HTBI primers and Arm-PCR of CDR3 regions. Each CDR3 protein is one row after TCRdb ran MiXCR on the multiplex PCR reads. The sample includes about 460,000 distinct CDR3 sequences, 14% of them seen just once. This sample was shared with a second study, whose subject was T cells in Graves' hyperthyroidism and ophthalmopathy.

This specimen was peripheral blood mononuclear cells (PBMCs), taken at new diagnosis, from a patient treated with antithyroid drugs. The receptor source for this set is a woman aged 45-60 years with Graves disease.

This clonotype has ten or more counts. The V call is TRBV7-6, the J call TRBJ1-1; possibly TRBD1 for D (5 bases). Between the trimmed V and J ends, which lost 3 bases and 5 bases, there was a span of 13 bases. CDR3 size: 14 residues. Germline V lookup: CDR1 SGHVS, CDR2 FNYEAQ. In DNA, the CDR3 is TGTGCCAGCAGCTTTTGGGGCGAAGGAACTGAAGCTTTCTTT. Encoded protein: CASSFWGEGTEAFF.

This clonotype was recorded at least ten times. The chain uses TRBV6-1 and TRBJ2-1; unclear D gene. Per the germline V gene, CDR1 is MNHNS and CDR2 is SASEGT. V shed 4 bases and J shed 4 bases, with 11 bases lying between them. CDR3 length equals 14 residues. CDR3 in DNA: TGTGCCAGCAGTGGTCGGGTGGTGTACAATGAGCAGTTCTTC. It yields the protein CASSGRVVYNEQFF.

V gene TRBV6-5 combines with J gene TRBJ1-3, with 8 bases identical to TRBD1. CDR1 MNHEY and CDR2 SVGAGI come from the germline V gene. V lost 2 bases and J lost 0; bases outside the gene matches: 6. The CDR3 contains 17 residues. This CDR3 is CASSYRQGFTSGNTIYF. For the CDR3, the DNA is TGTGCCAGCAGTTACCGACAGGGGTTCACCTCTGGAAACACCATATATTTT.

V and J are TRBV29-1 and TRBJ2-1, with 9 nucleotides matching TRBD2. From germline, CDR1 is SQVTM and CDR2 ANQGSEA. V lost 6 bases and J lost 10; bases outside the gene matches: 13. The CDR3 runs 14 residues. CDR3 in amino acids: CSVSLAGASYEQFF. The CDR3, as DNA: TGCAGCGTCTCCTTAGCGGGGGCCTCCTACGAGCAGTTCTTC.

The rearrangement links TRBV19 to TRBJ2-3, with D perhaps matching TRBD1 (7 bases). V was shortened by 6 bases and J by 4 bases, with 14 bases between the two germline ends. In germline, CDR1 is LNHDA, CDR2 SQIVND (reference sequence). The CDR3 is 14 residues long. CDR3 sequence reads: CASREGQWADTQYF. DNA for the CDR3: TGTGCCAGTAGGGAGGGACAGTGGGCAGATACGCAGTATTTT.

In DNA, the CDR3 is TGTGCCAGCAGCGCGACCCAATCCTACGAGCAGTACTTC. Translating gives CASSATQSYEQYF. This sequence joins TRBV9 and TRBJ2-7; D uncertain. Trimming removed 3 bases from V and 1 base from J, with 8 bases in between. The CDR3 loop spans 13 amino acids. Germline CDR1 SGDLS, CDR2 YYNGEE.

The CDR3 sequence is CASSPKRQLPTDTQYF. CDR3 nucleotides: TGTGCCAGCTCACCAAAACGACAGCTTCCGACAGATACGCAGTATTTT. The genes are TRBV18 and TRBJ2-3, with D maybe TRBD1 (5 bases). This CDR3 is 16 amino acids long. Germline values: CDR1 KGHSH, CDR2 LQKENI. Trimming left V 2 bases short and J 3 bases short, with 15 bases between.